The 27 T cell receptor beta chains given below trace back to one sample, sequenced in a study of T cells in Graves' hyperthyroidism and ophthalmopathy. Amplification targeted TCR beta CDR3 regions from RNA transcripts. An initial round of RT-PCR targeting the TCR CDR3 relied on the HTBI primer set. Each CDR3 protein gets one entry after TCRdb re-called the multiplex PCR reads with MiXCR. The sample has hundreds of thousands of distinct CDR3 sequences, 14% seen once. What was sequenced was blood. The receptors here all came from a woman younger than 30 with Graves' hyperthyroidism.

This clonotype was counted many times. CDR3: CAWTRAGTRDTQYF. In DNA, the CDR3 is TGTGCCTGGACACGGGCCGGGACCCGGGATACGCAGTATTTT. V usage is TRBV30 and J usage is TRBJ2-3, with D tentatively TRBD1 or TRBD2 (5 bases each). V was pared by 4 bases and J by 6 bases, with 17 bases between. CDR1 and CDR2 from the germline V gene are GTSNPN and SVGIG (reference sequence). This CDR3 contains 14 residues.

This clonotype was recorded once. CDR3 in DNA: TGTGCCAGCAGCCCCCGGACTATTGTGAACACCGGGGAGCTGTTTTTT. It encodes CASSPRTIVNTGELFF. The J gene is TRBJ2-2, the V gene TRBV3-1; tentative D call: TRBD2 (6 bases). The V and J ends lost 4 bases and 1 base respectively, with 13 bases between them. Per the germline V gene, CDR1 is LGHDT and CDR2 is YNNKEL (reference sequence). The CDR3 runs to 16 residues.

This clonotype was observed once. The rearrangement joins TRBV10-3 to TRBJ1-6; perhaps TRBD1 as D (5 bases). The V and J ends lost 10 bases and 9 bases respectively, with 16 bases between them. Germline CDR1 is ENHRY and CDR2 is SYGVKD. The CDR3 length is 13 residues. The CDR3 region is CASRPGTTSPLHF. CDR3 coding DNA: TGTGCCAGCAGACCGGGGACCACTTCACCCCTCCACTTT.

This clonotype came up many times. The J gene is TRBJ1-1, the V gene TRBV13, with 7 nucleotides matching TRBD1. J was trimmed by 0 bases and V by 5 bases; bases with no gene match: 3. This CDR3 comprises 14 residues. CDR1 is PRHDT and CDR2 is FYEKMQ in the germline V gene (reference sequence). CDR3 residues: CASSDREMNTEAFF. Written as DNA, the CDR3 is TGTGCCAGCAGCGACAGGGAGATGAACACTGAAGCTTTCTTT.

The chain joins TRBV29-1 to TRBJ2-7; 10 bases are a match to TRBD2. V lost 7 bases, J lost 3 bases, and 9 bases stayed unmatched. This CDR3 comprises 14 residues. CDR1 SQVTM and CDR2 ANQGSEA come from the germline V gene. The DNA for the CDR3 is TGCAGCGCCGTCCTAGCGGGAGCCAACTACGAGCAGTACTTC. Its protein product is CSAVLAGANYEQYF.

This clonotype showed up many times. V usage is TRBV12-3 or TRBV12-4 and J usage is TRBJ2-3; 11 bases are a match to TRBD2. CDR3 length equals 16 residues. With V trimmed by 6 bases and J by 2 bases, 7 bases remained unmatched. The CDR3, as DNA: TGTGCCAGCAGCATCGGGACTAGCGGACTCACAGATACGCAGTATTTT. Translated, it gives CASSIGTSGLTDTQYF.

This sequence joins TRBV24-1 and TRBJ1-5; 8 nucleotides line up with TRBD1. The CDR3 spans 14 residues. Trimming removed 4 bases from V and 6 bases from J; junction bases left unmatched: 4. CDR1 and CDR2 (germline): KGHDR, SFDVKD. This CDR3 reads CATSDTGGSQPQHF. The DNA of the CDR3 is TGTGCCACCAGTGACACAGGGGGATCTCAGCCCCAGCATTTT.

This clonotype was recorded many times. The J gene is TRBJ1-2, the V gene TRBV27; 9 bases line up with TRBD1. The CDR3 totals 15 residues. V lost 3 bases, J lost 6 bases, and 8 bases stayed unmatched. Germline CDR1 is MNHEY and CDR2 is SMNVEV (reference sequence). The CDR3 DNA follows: TGTGCCAGCAGTTTCCCCGGACAGGGGCCGGATGGCTACACCTTC. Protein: CASSFPGQGPDGYTF.

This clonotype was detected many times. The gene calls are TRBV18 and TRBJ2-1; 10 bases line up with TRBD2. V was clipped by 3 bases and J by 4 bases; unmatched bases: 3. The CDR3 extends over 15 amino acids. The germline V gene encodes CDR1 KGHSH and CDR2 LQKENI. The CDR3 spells CASSPGTSVYNEQFF. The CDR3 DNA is TGTGCCAGCTCACCGGGGACTAGCGTGTACAATGAGCAGTTCTTC.

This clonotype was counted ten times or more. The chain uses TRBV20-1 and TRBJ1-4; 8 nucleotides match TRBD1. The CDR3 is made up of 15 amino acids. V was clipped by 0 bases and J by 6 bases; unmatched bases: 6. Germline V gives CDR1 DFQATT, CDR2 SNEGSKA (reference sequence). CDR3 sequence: CSARDLGQGDEKLFF. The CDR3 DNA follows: TGCAGTGCTAGAGATCTTGGACAGGGTGATGAAAAACTGTTTTTT.

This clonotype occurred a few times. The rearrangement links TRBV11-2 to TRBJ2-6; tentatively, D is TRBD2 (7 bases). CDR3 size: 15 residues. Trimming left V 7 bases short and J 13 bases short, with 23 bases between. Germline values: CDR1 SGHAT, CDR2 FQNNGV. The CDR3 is CASNPLRGGAGVLTF. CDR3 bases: TGTGCCAGCAACCCCCTTCGCGGGGGCGCGGGGGTCCTGACTTTC.

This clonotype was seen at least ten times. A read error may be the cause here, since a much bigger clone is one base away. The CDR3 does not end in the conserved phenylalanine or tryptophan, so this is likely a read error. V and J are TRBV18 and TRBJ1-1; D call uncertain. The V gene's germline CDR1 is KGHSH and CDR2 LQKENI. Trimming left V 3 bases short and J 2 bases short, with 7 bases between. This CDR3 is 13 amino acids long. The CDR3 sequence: CASSPGVNTEAFL. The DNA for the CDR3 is TGTGCCAGCTCACCTGGGGTTAACACTGAAGCTTTCCTT.

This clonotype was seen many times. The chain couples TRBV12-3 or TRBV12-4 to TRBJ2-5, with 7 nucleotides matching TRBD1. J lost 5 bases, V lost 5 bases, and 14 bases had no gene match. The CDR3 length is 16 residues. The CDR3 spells CASSTTTTGVGETQYF. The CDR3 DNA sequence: TGTGCCAGCAGTACCACCACCACAGGGGTCGGGGAGACCCAGTACTTC.

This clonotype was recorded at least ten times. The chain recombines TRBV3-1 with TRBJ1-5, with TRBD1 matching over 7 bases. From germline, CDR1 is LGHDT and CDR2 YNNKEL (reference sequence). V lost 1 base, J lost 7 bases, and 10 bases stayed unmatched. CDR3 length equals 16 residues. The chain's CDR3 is CASSQGPRGIGQPQHF. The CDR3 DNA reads TGTGCCAGCAGCCAAGGCCCCAGGGGGATTGGACAGCCCCAGCATTTT. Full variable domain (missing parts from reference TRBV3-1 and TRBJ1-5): DTAVSQTPKYLVTQMGNDKSIKCEQNLGHDTMYWYKQDSKKFLKIMFSYNNKELIINETVPNRFSPKSPDKAHLNLHINSLELGDSAVYFCASSQGPRGIGQPQHFGDGTRLSIL.

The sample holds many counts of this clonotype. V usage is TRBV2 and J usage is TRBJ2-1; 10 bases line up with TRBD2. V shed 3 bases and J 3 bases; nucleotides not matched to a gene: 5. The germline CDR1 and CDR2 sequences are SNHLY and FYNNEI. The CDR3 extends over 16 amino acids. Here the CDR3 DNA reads TGTGCCAGCAGTGATTTACCTAGCGGGAGCTACAATGAGCAGTTCTTC. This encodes CASSDLPSGSYNEQFF. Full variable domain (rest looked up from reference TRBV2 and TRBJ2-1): EPEVTQTPSHQVTQMGQEVILRCVPISNHLYFYWYRQILGQKVEFLVSFYNNEISEKSEIFDDQFSVERPDGSNFTLKIRSTKLEDSAMYFCASSDLPSGSYNEQFFGPGTRLTVL.

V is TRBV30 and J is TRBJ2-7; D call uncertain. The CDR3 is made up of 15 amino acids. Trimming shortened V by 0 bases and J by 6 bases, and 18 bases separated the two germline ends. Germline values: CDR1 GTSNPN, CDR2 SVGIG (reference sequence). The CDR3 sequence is CAWSVMKITSGEQYF. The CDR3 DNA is TGTGCCTGGAGTGTAATGAAGATTACTTCGGGCGAGCAGTACTTC.

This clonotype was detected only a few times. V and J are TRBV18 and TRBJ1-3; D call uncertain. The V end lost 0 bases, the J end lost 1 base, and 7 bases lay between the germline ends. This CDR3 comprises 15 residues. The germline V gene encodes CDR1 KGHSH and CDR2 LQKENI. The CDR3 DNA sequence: TGTGCCAGCTCACCACCAGGGCGGTCTGGAAACACCATATATTTT. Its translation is CASSPPGRSGNTIYF.

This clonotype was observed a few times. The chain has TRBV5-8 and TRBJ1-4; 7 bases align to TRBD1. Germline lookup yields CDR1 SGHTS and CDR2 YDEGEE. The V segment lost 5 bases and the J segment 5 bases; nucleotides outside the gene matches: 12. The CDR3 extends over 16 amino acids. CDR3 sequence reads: CASSLRTGTENEKLFF. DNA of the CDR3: TGTGCCAGCAGTCTCAGGACCGGGACAGAGAATGAAAAACTGTTTTTT.

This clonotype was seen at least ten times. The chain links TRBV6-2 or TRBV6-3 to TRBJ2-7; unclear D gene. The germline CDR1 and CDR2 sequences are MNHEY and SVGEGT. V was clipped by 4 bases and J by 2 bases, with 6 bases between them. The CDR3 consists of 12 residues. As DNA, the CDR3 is TGTGCCAGCAGTTCATTGGCCTACGAGCAGTACTTC. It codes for CASSSLAYEQYF.

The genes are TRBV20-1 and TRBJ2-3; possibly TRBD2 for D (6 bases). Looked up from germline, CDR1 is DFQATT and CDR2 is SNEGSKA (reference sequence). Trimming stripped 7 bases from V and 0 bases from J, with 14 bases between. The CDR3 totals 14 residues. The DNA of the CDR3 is TGCAGTGTGTCCCGAGGGACTAGCACAGATACGCAGTATTTT. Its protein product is CSVSRGTSTDTQYF.

The CDR3 sequence is CASSESSGPQETQYF. DNA of the CDR3: TGTGCCAGCAGCGAGTCTAGCGGACCACAAGAGACCCAGTACTTC. This chain connects TRBV9 to TRBJ2-5; TRBD2 matches at 7 bases. The CDR3 is 15 residues long. Germline values: CDR1 SGDLS, CDR2 YYNGEE. V trimming: 3 bases; J trimming: 2 bases; junction bases outside the gene matches: 7.

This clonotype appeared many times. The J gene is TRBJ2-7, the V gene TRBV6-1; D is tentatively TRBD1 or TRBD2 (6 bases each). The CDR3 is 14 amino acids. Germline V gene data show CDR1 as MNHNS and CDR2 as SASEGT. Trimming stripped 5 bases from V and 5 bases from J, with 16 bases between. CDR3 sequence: CASSSWGASDEQYF. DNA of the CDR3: TGTGCCAGCAGTTCCTGGGGGGCCTCGGACGAGCAGTACTTC.

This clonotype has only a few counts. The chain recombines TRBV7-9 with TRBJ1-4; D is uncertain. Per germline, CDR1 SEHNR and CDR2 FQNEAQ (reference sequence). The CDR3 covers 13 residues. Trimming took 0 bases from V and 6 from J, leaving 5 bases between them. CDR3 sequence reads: CASSLALDEKLFF. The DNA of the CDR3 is TGTGCCAGCAGCTTAGCGCTGGATGAAAAACTGTTTTTT.

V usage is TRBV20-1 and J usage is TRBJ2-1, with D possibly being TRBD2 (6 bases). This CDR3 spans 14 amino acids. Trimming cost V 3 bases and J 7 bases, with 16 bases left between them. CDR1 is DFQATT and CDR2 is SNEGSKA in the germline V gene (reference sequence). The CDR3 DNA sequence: TGCAGTGCTAGGCTAGCGTCCATGTGGAATGAGCAGTTCTTC. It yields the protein CSARLASMWNEQFF.

The CDR3 protein is CASSLSNPGQGNNEQFF. The CDR3 DNA reads as TGCGCCAGCAGCTTGTCCAACCCGGGACAGGGGAACAATGAGCAGTTCTTC. This rearrangement joins TRBV5-1 to TRBJ2-1, with 10 bases fitting TRBD1. V gave up 1 base and J gave up 5 bases; unmatched junction bases: 9. The length of the CDR3 is 17 residues. Germline values: CDR1 SGHRS, CDR2 YFSETQ.

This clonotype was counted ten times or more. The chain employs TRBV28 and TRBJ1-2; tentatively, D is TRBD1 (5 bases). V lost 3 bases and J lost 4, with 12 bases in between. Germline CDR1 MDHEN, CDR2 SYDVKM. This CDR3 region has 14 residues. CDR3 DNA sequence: TGTGCCAGCAGTTTTCCCGGGACGACCTATGGCTACACCTTC. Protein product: CASSFPGTTYGYTF.

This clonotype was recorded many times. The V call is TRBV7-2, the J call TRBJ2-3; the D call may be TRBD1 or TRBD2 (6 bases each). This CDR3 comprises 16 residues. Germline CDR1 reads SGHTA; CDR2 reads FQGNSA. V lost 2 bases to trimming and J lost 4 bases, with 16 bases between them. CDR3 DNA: TGTGCCAGCAGCTTACTAGCGACCAGGGGCCCAGATACGCAGTATTTT. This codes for CASSLLATRGPDTQYF.